This TCR beta chain appears in the sequencing data of a study of memory CD4+ T cells and cytomegalovirus serostatus. Using immunoSEQ multiplex PCR, the repertoire was profiled, and TCRdb retains in-frame clones only, with some absent. The sample yields 55,000 to 60,000 clones, 80% to 85% seen once. The sort gate was single viable CD3+CD4+CD8-CD45RO+ cells for memory CD4+ T cells. The clonotype was recovered from an adult in good health and CMV-seronegative. Sequencing was done on a sample of memory CD4+ T cells from blood.

The CDR3 sequence is CASSSPIAGGNNEQFF. The CDR3 region has the DNA TGTGCCAGCAGTTCGCCTATAGCGGGAGGCAACAATGAGCAGTTCTTC. V usage is TRBV27 and J usage is TRBJ2-1; 10 positions match TRBD2. Germline V gene lookup returns CDR1 MNHEY and CDR2 SMNVEV (reference sequence). V shed 4 bases and J 5 bases; nucleotides not matched to a gene: 8. CDR3 length: 16 amino acids.